This record concerns one T cell receptor beta chain sequence. Its cognate antigen is unknown. The data originate from a study of cytomegalovirus exposure and HLA in healthy donors. Study-wide results and caveats: Per a prior analysis, the majority of TCR beta V segments were productive roughly 87% or roughly 30% of the time. Among the CMV-associated chains, three were confirmed in vitro as specific for CMV antigens. Researchers reported from a later analysis that most CMV-associated TCR beta chains appeared HLA-restricted.

The germline CDR1 and CDR2 sequences are SQVTM and ANQGSEA. This CDR3 region has 11 residues. V was clipped by 0 bases and J by 13 bases; unmatched bases: 5. Vbeta (60) and Jbeta (13) primers were used in the PCR. Profiled with immunoSEQ multiplex PCR; TCRdb holds only in-frame clones, not every one. The sample lists under 110,000 clones, about 71% seen once, with roughly 0.79% in the top ten. The source material was PBMCs. This clonotype was sampled from a boy younger than 18 in good health and CMV-seronegative. This chain connects TRBV29-1 to TRBJ1-2, with TRBD1 matching over 7 bases. The CDR3 nucleotides read TGCAGCGTTGAAGATCTAGGGGGCCTCACCTTC. It specifies CSVEDLGGLTF.